The rows below give T cell receptor beta chains drawn from one sample of a study of early T cells in non-severe SARS-CoV-2 infection. One entry per CDR3 protein, called by TCRdb with MiXCR from the 5' RACE reads. Altogether about 33,000 distinct CDR3 sequences are present, more than 6% being singletons, with the ten largest covering approximately 4%. Material for sequencing was whole blood. The receptors were sampled from an adult who was a healthcare worker with PCR-confirmed SARS-CoV-2 infection or an uninfected control (not recorded which). The CDR3 runs from the conserved cysteine through the conserved F or W. A D gene is named only where the DNA matches it firmly. Clone sizes are given selectively: once, few, many, or a class where the clone is expanded.

d_gene	j_gene	v_gene	abundance	CDR3nt	CDR3aa
TRBD2	TRBJ2-7	TRBV15	medium-sized	TGTGCCACCAGCACCTACGGGGGGGAGGAGCAGTACTTC	CATSTYGGEEQYF
.	TRBJ2-7	TRBV27	.	TGTGCCAGCAGTTTATCTAGCGGCACCCAACACGAGCAGTACTTC	CASSLSSGTQHEQYF
TRBD1	TRBJ2-1	TRBV7-9	many	TGTGCCAGCAGCCTCTCGTTTGGGACAGGGGAGGATGAGCAGTTCTTC	CASSLSFGTGEDEQFF
TRBD2	TRBJ2-1	TRBV19	many	TGTGCCAGTAGTCCGGCGGGAGGGGGCAATGAGCAGTTCTTC	CASSPAGGGNEQFF
.	TRBJ1-1	TRBV20-1	.	TGCAGTGCTAGAGATCGGGACACCGACCCTGAAGCTTTCTTT	CSARDRDTDPEAFF
TRBD1	TRBJ1-6	TRBV5-1	.	TGCGCCAGTCAACAACAGGGGGTTGGTTCACCCCTCCACTTT	CASQQQGVGSPLHF
.	TRBJ1-3	TRBV18	.	TGTGCCAGCTCACCACAGAGGGGATCCGGAAACACCATATATTTT	CASSPQRGSGNTIYF
TRBD2	TRBJ2-7	TRBV4-1	many	TGCGCCAGCAGCTCTCCGGGGCGGGGGGAGCAGTACTTC	CASSSPGRGEQYF
.	TRBJ2-1	TRBV9	many	TGTGCCAGCAGCGAAGGCGCGGGGCACAATGAGCAGTTCTTC	CASSEGAGHNEQFF
.	TRBJ2-2	TRBV11-3	many	TGTGCCAGCAGCGCCGGGGGAGTGGATACCGGGGAGCTGTTTTTT	CASSAGGVDTGELFF
.	TRBJ2-6	TRBV3-1	many	TGTGCCAGCAGCCTGCGCTCTGGGGCCAACGTCCTGACTTTC	CASSLRSGANVLTF
.	TRBJ2-7	TRBV15	many	TGTGCCACCAGCAGACTCGTTGGTTTGGACTCCTACGAGCAGTACTTC	CATSRLVGLDSYEQYF
TRBD2	TRBJ2-7	TRBV4-1	.	TGCGCCAGCAGCCAAGAAAGACTAGCGGGAGCGGCGGACGAGCAGTACTTC	CASSQERLAGAADEQYF
TRBD1	TRBJ1-1	TRBV20-1	many	TGCAGTGCTAGGGCCCGGGGACAGGGAATCTGGGACACTGAAGCTTTCTTT	CSARARGQGIWDTEAFF
.	TRBJ2-3	TRBV7-6	few	TGTGCCAGCACCCGGGGTCGGGAGGATACGCAGTATTTT	CASTRGREDTQYF
.	TRBJ2-7	TRBV3-1	many	TGTGCCAGCAGTCGGACCATGAGCTCCTACGAGCAGTACTTC	CASSRTMSSYEQYF
.	TRBJ2-7	TRBV11-2	.	TGTGCCAGCAGCTTCCTCGTCGACCGGTACGAGCAGTACTTC	CASSFLVDRYEQYF
.	TRBJ1-2	TRBV15	many	TGTGCCACCAGCAGTGTGTCGGGGGGCTATGGCTACACCTTC	CATSSVSGGYGYTF
TRBD1	TRBJ2-3	TRBV4-1	.	TGCGCCAGCAGCTCGGACAGGGGCCCGCAACCCACAGATACGCAGTATTTT	CASSSDRGPQPTDTQYF
.	TRBJ1-1	TRBV30	few	TGTGCCTGGAGTTCTGGTTTTGGGGGCTCGAACACTGAAGCTTTCTTT	CAWSSGFGGSNTEAFF
TRBD1	TRBJ2-7	TRBV7-9	.	TGTGCCAGCAGCTCCACAAGGGGACAGCCGTACGAGCAGTACTTC	CASSSTRGQPYEQYF
TRBD1	TRBJ1-6	TRBV10-3	few	TGTGCCATCAGCCCGGGGGGGACAGGGGATTCACCCCTCCACTTT	CAISPGGTGDSPLHF
.	TRBJ2-1	TRBV7-9	many	TGTGCCAGCAGCCGGAGCGGGCCTGGGGTTAAGGATGAGCAGTTCTTC	CASSRSGPGVKDEQFF
.	TRBJ2-7	TRBV9	few	TGTGCCAGCAGCGTAGATATCCTCCCCTACGAGCAGTACTTC	CASSVDILPYEQYF
TRBD2	TRBJ2-1	TRBV5-4	.	TGTGCCAGCAGCGTTGGGACTAGCAGGGATGAGCAGTTCTTC	CASSVGTSRDEQFF
.	TRBJ2-7	TRBV5-1	many	TGCGCCAGCAGCTTCGGAGGGGGCTCCTACGAGCAGTACTTC	CASSFGGGSYEQYF
TRBD1	TRBJ1-1	TRBV11-2	many	TGTGCCAGCAGCCATTGGGACAGCCTGAACACTGAAGCTTTCTTT	CASSHWDSLNTEAFF
.	TRBJ2-4	TRBV6-1	many	TGTGCCAGCAGTGAAGCGCTAGGGGCAGGTGTACTAGCCAAAAACATTCAGTACTTC	CASSEALGAGVLAKNIQYF
.	TRBJ2-1	TRBV29-1	many	TGCAGCGTTGAAGGCAGGGCCGTCGGTAGCGCGGGGAATGAGCAGTTCTTC	CSVEGRAVGSAGNEQFF
TRBD2	TRBJ2-1	TRBV12-3/TRBV12-4	.	TGTGCCAGCAGTCCCAAGGGACTAGCTTACAATGAGCAGTTCTTC	CASSPKGLAYNEQFF
.	TRBJ1-1	TRBV18	.	TGTGCCAGCTCACCACTTGAGATAGACACTGAAGCTTTCTTT	CASSPLEIDTEAFF
.	TRBJ2-2	TRBV12-3/TRBV12-4	few	TGTGCCAGCACCCCGGGCGGATTGGGGACCGGGGAGCTGTTTTTT	CASTPGGLGTGELFF
TRBD1	TRBJ2-3	TRBV6-5	few	TGTGCCAGCAGACTGGGGACAGGATACACAGATACGCAGTATTTT	CASRLGTGYTDTQYF
.	TRBJ2-7	TRBV2	many	TGTGCCAGCAGTGAAGCTCGATTATGGCCGCCCTACGAGCAGTACTTC	CASSEARLWPPYEQYF
.	TRBJ1-1	TRBV6-1	.	TGTGCCAGCAGTGCCATGGGAGCACCGGGGGGGACTGAAGCTTTCTTT	CASSAMGAPGGTEAFF
TRBD2	TRBJ2-5	TRBV7-3	many	TGTGCCAGCAGCTTAGAAGCGGGAGCGCTCCAAGAGACCCAGTACTTC	CASSLEAGALQETQYF
TRBD1	TRBJ2-5	TRBV6-5	few	TGTGCCAGCAGTATGACAGGGCCCCGGACCCAGTACTTC	CASSMTGPRTQYF
.	TRBJ1-1	TRBV2	.	TGTGCCAGCAAAGGGAACACTGAAGCTTTCTTT	CASKGNTEAFF
.	TRBJ2-5	TRBV20-1	many	TGCAGTGCTCCTTCTGGAACCCAAGAGACCCAGTACTTC	CSAPSGTQETQYF
.	TRBJ1-5	TRBV30	few	TGTGCCTGGACTACTAATAGCAATCAGCCCCAGCATTTT	CAWTTNSNQPQHF
.	TRBJ2-2	TRBV6-5	many	TGTGCCAGCAGTCCTCGGGACATAAACACCGGGGAGCTGTTTTTT	CASSPRDINTGELFF
.	TRBJ2-7	TRBV11-2	.	TGTGCCAGCAGCTTACGACGGGACACAAAGGCCTACGAGCAGTACTTC	CASSLRRDTKAYEQYF